The 22 T cell receptor beta chains below were found in one sample sequenced in a study of long-term antiretroviral therapy in people with HIV. Sequencing relied on immunoSEQ assay v3.0, run at survey level. The table came from immunoSEQ multiplex PCR; TCRdb's copy has only in-frame clones and leaves some out. The table records about 10,000 clones, about 81% of them present only once. The sample here was unsorted PBMCs, taken 0.7 years after starting antiretroviral therapy. The origin of the receptors is a man aged 35 to 55 with HIV.

The chain couples TRBV29-1 to TRBJ2-1; 10 bases are shared with TRBD1. The V gene end was trimmed by 7 bases and the J gene end by 4 bases; junction bases not matched to a gene: 7. This CDR3 has 14 amino acids. Germline CDR1 is SQVTM and CDR2 is ANQGSEA. CDR3 sequence: CSAQGTGVYNEQFF. The CDR3 DNA reads TGCAGCGCACAGGGGACAGGGGTATACAATGAGCAGTTCTTC.

The chain employs TRBV7-2 and TRBJ1-4, with D unresolved. V lost 4 bases to trimming and J lost 4 bases, with 13 bases between them. Germline V gene sequence: CDR1 SGHTA, CDR2 FQGNSA. The CDR3 has 15 amino acids. CDR3 protein: CASSSHLGINEKLFF. DNA for the CDR3: TGTGCCAGCAGCTCCCATCTGGGGATTAATGAAAAACTGTTTTTT.

The V and J genes are TRBV19 and TRBJ2-7, with D unresolved. The germline V gene has CDR1 LNHDA and CDR2 SQIVND (reference sequence). The length of the CDR3 is 15 residues. The V and J ends lost 2 bases and 1 base respectively, with 12 bases between them. CDR3 sequence reads: CASSISAADSYEQYF. CDR3 bases: TGTGCCAGTAGTATATCTGCAGCAGATTCCTACGAGCAGTACTTC.

The rearrangement joins TRBV6-6 to TRBJ2-3, with D possibly called TRBD1 or TRBD2 (5 bases each). CDR1 and CDR2 (germline): MNHNY, SVGAGI (reference sequence). This CDR3 has 14 residues. The V gene lost 2 bases and the J gene lost 5 bases, with 11 bases spanning the gap. This CDR3 reads CASSYMGVLDTQYF. Here the CDR3 DNA reads TGTGCCAGCAGTTACATGGGGGTACTAGATACGCAGTATTTT.

For the CDR3, the DNA is TGTGCCACCTTCACAGATACGCAGTATTTT. Translating gives CATFTDTQYF. This chain joins TRBV28 and TRBJ2-3, with D uncertain. Trimming removed 10 bases from V and 2 bases from J, with 4 bases in between. Germline-derived CDR1 and CDR2 are MDHEN and SYDVKM. The CDR3 is 10 amino acids.

The chain uses TRBV6-5 and TRBJ2-7, with D perhaps TRBD1 (6 bases). The length of the CDR3 is 15 residues. The germline V gene has CDR1 MNHEY and CDR2 SVGAGI. The V and J ends lost 2 bases and 4 bases respectively, with 15 bases between them. CDR3 nucleotide sequence: TGTGCCAGCAGTTACGGGTGGGACATTCAATACGAGCAGTACTTC. This encodes CASSYGWDIQYEQYF.

This clone has a handful of counts. The chain recombines TRBV29-1 with TRBJ2-7, with unresolved D. Germline CDR1 is SQVTM and CDR2 is ANQGSEA. The CDR3 runs to 13 residues. V shed 4 bases and J shed 0 bases, with 10 bases lying between them. In DNA, the CDR3 is TGCAGCGTTGCGCAGCCATACTCCTACGAGCAGTACTTC. This translates into CSVAQPYSYEQYF.

This clone was found once. This chain uses TRBV7-9 with TRBJ2-5, with 8 positions matching TRBD1. There are 14 residues in the CDR3. The V and J ends lost 3 bases and 3 bases, in that order; junction bases with no gene match: 3. The germline V gene has CDR1 SEHNR and CDR2 FQNEAQ (reference sequence). CDR3 in amino acids: CASSFPTGEETQYF. DNA of the CDR3: TGTGCCAGCAGCTTCCCGACAGGGGAAGAGACCCAGTACTTC.

The chain has TRBV11-2 and TRBJ1-2; D is possibly TRBD1 (5 bases). Germline-derived CDR1 and CDR2 are SGHAT and FQNNGV. This CDR3 is built from 16 residues. V was shortened by 5 bases and J by 3 bases, with 19 bases between the two germline ends. The CDR3 DNA follows: TGTGCCAGCAGCCTCCATTGGGGGGTTGGCGACTATGGCTACACCTTC. Amino acids: CASSLHWGVGDYGYTF.

This clone counts as large (0.1 to 1%). The same CDR3 is also encoded by other DNA sequences in this sample. The rearrangement joins TRBV18 to TRBJ1-2, with D possibly being TRBD1 (5 bases). The CDR3 is 14 residues long. Trimming stripped 2 bases from V and 4 bases from J, with 11 bases between. Germline V gene data show CDR1 as KGHSH and CDR2 as LQKENI. The chain's CDR3 is CASSPGQGLYGYTF. The CDR3 bases are TGTGCCAGCTCACCAGGGCAGGGTCTCTATGGCTACACCTTC. Full variable domain (outside the CDR3, taken from reference TRBV18 and TRBJ1-2): NAGVMQNPRHLVRRRGQEARLRCSPMKGHSHVYWYRQLPEEGLKFMVYLQKENIIDESGMPKERFSAEFPKEGPSILRIQQVVRGDSAAYFCASSPGQGLYGYTFGSGTRLTVV.

The chain uses TRBV7-8 and TRBJ2-7; 8 nucleotides align to TRBD2. Germline V lookup: CDR1 SGHVS, CDR2 FQNEAQ. There are 14 residues in the CDR3. Trimming cost V 4 bases and J 4 bases; bases outside gene matches: 6. CDR3 in amino acids: CASSSQGLAYEQYF. DNA of the CDR3: TGTGCCAGCAGCTCCCAAGGACTAGCTTACGAGCAGTACTTC. The full variable domain, rest sourced from reference TRBV7-8 and TRBJ2-7, is GAGVSQSPRYKVAKRGQDVALRCDPISGHVSLFWYQQALGQGPEFLTYFQNEAQLDKSGLPSDRFFAERPEGSVSTLKIQRTQQEDSAVYLCASSSQGLAYEQYFGPGTRLTVT.

The chain employs TRBV7-3 and TRBJ2-3; 9 bases are shared with TRBD2. V was pared by 5 bases and J by 2 bases, with 11 bases of the junction left unmatched. From germline, CDR1 is SGHTA and CDR2 FQGTGA. This CDR3 spans 17 amino acids. The CDR3 coding sequence is TGTGCCAGCAGCCCCCCTCGGACTAGCGCAACCACAGATACGCAGTATTTT. Residues: CASSPPRTSATTDTQYF. Variable domain in full (rest from reference TRBV7-3 and TRBJ2-3): GAGVSQTPSNKVTEKGKYVELRCDPISGHTALYWYRQSLGQGPEFLIYFQGTGAADDSGLPNDRFFAVRPEGSVSTLKIQRTERGDSAVYLCASSPPRTSATTDTQYFGPGTRLTVL.

This clone turned up a few times. The chain uses TRBV11-1 and TRBJ2-7; D is uncertain. The germline V gene encodes CDR1 SGHAT and CDR2 FQDESV (reference sequence). Trimming cost V 5 bases and J 2 bases, with 10 bases left between them. This CDR3 is 13 amino acids long. The CDR3 is CASSRMQAYEQYF. CDR3 DNA sequence: TGTGCCAGCAGCCGGATGCAGGCCTACGAGCAGTACTTC.

The J gene is TRBJ1-5, the V gene TRBV19; D uncertain. Trimming left V 6 bases short and J 3 bases short, with 12 bases between. CDR3 size: 14 residues. The germline V gene encodes CDR1 LNHDA and CDR2 SQIVND (reference sequence). CDR3 sequence reads: CASSPMGNNQPQHF. The CDR3 DNA reads TGTGCCAGTAGCCCAATGGGGAACAATCAGCCCCAGCATTTT.

J is TRBJ2-7 and V is TRBV7-3; maybe TRBD2 (6 bases). Germline V gene lookup returns CDR1 SGHTA and CDR2 FQGTGA. The CDR3 loop spans 15 amino acids. The germline V and J ends were trimmed by 1 base and 2 bases, with 12 bases remaining between them. This CDR3 reads CASSLKFREAYEQYF. CDR3 nucleotides: TGTGCCAGCAGCTTAAAGTTCAGGGAGGCCTACGAGCAGTACTTC.

This chain uses TRBV7-2 with TRBJ2-2; 11 bases fit TRBD2. The CDR3 runs 18 residues. Germline V gene data show CDR1 as SGHTA and CDR2 as FQGNSA. J was trimmed by 3 bases and V by 5 bases; bases with no gene match: 11. DNA for the CDR3: TGTGCCAGCAGCCGTAATCTAGCGGGAGGCTCCTACACCGGGGAGCTGTTTTTT. It is translated as CASSRNLAGGSYTGELFF.

The count of this clone is one. The V gene is TRBV6-6, the J gene TRBJ1-5; TRBD1 might be the D (6 bases). This CDR3 is built from 14 residues. Between the trimmed V and J ends, which lost 11 bases and 3 bases, there was a span of 17 bases. CDR1 MNHNY and CDR2 SVGAGI come from the germline V gene (reference sequence). CDR3 DNA: TGTGCCGCCAATCAGGGGACCTCCAATCAGCCCCAGCATTTT. This sequence encodes CAANQGTSNQPQHF.

The chain employs TRBV7-3 and TRBJ2-6; D is undetermined. CDR1 and CDR2 from the germline V gene are SGHTA and FQGTGA. There are 18 residues in the CDR3. Trimming removed 1 base from V and 0 bases from J, with 13 bases in between. The CDR3 nucleotides read TGTGCCAGCAGCTTAATGTCCGGGCGACGCTCTGGGGCCAACGTCCTGACTTTC. Its protein product is CASSLMSGRRSGANVLTF.

This sequence joins TRBV2 and TRBJ2-7; 7 bases line up with TRBD2. CDR1 and CDR2 from the germline V gene are SNHLY and FYNNEI. The CDR3 runs 14 residues. The ends lost 5 bases at V and 13 bases at J; junction bases unmatched: 17. The CDR3 reads CASSRSSGGTSSYF. CDR3 nucleotides: TGTGCCAGCAGTCGGTCTAGCGGTGGTACGAGTTCATACTTC.

The chain carries TRBV19 and TRBJ2-1; 11 bases map to TRBD2. Germline values: CDR1 LNHDA, CDR2 SQIVND (reference sequence). CDR3 length equals 15 residues. With 9 bases clipped from V and 4 bases from J, the junction kept 8 bases outside the gene matches. Here the CDR3 reads CASGVSGRVYNEQFF. Here the CDR3 DNA reads TGTGCCAGCGGAGTTAGCGGGAGGGTTTACAATGAGCAGTTCTTC.

The chain uses TRBV27 and TRBJ2-7; D not resolved. Trimming shortened V by 3 bases and J by 7 bases, and 7 bases separated the two germline ends. CDR3 length: 11 amino acids. Germline CDR1 is MNHEY and CDR2 is SMNVEV (reference sequence). The CDR3 region has the DNA TGTGCCAGCAGTTTCGGTCCAGAGCAGTACTTC. It codes for CASSFGPEQYF.

This chain connects TRBV15 to TRBJ2-7, with D possibly TRBD2 on 5 matching bases. V lost 0 bases and J 0 bases, leaving 9 bases between the germline ends. CDR1 is LNHNV and CDR2 is YYDKDF in the germline V gene (reference sequence). CDR3 length: 15 amino acids. The CDR3 loop is CATSRDNRGSYEQYF. CDR3 nucleotide sequence: TGTGCCACCAGCAGAGATAACCGGGGCTCCTACGAGCAGTACTTC. Variable domain in full (rest from reference TRBV15 and TRBJ2-7): DAMVIQNPRYQVTQFGKPVTLSCSQTLNHNVMYWYQQKSSQAPKLLFHYYDKDFNNEADTPDNFQSRRPNTSFCFLDIRSPGLGDTAMYLCATSRDNRGSYEQYFGPGTRLTVT.